This is a list of T cell receptor beta chains from one sample in a study of cytomegalovirus exposure and HLA in healthy donors. The assay was immunoSEQ multiplex PCR, and TCRdb's table has in-frame clones only and misses some. Of about 120,000 clones in the sample, 75% were seen once. Sample: PBMCs. The origin of the receptors is a woman aged 35 to 49 in good health and CMV-seropositive. Each CDR3 is given with its conserved first and last residue. A D gene is named only where the DNA matches it firmly. Size is stated for part of the rows, as once, few or many counts, or as a class when the clone is expanded.

few	NA	TRBV27	TRBJ1-1	TGTGCCAGCAGTTTATCGGGGCCCCCGGGTACTGAAGCTTTCTTT	CASSLSGPPGTEAFF
few	TRBD2	TRBV7-2	TRBJ2-3	TGTGCCAGCAGCCCCGGGACCGGGGGGACGCAGTATTTT	CASSPGTGGTQYF
few	NA	TRBV19	TRBJ1-1	TGTGCCAGTAGTATGGGGGGGAGTGTGAACACTGAAGCTTTCTTT	CASSMGGSVNTEAFF
NA	NA	TRBV27	TRBJ1-5	TGTGCCAGCAACTATCAGCCCCAGCATTTT	CASNYQPQHF
NA	TRBD1	TRBV9	TRBJ1-1	TGTGCCAGCAGCGCCCCAACCGGGACAGGGCAGGCCACTGAAGCTTTCTTT	CASSAPTGTGQATEAFF
once	TRBD1	TRBV7-2	TRBJ2-4	TGTGCCAGCAGCTTAGCTCTGGGACAGGGGGCAGGGGCAAACATTCAGTACTTC	CASSLALGQGAGANIQYF
NA	NA	TRBV6-5	TRBJ1-3	TGTGCCAGCAGTTACTCGGCGGGGGCGAGGAACACCATATATTTT	CASSYSAGARNTIYF
NA	TRBD1	TRBV6-1	TRBJ2-1	TGTGCCAGCAGTGGGGCTCCGGGACAGATTTACAATGAGCAGTTCTTC	CASSGAPGQIYNEQFF
NA	TRBD1	TRBV6-5	TRBJ2-7	TGTGCCAGCAGTGTCAGGGGGTACAACTACGAGCAGTACTTC	CASSVRGYNYEQYF
NA	NA	TRBV5-4	TRBJ1-3	TGTGCCAGCAGTAGAGAACAGGGCTCTGGAAACACCATATATTTT	CASSREQGSGNTIYF